Listed here are 9 T cell receptor beta chains from one sample, sequenced in a study of OX40 agonist ivuxolimab in advanced cancers. TCRdb's table, derived via immunoSEQ multiplex PCR, lists solely in-frame clones and lacks some. The sample lists about 160,000 clones; roughly 94% were seen once. Sample: CD4+ or CD8+ T cells sorted from blood, taken in a trial of the OX40 agonist ivuxolimab. These receptors came from an adult with an advanced solid tumor such as melanoma, head and neck, liver or kidney cancer.

This rearrangement joins TRBV6-5 to TRBJ1-3; D unresolved. CDR1 and CDR2 from the germline V gene are MNHEY and SVGAGI. The V end was cut by 3 bases, the J end by 4 bases, with 13 bases between. CDR3 size: 15 residues. CDR3: CASSYGSVSGNTIYF. CDR3 coding DNA: TGTGCCAGCAGTTATGGGAGTGTGTCCGGAAACACCATATATTTT.

This chain joins TRBV19 and TRBJ2-1, with 7 bases fitting TRBD1. CDR3 length: 14 residues. V gave up 4 bases and J gave up 11 bases; unmatched junction bases: 11. CDR1 and CDR2 from the germline V gene are LNHDA and SQIVND (reference sequence). The CDR3 spells CASSTRGGRTQQFF. The CDR3 nucleotides are TGTGCCAGTAGTACTAGAGGGGGCCGGACTCAGCAGTTCTTC.

The chain carries TRBV28 and TRBJ2-5; weak D call: TRBD1 (5 bases). Germline V gene lookup returns CDR1 MDHEN and CDR2 SYDVKM. Trimming removed 5 bases from V and 5 bases from J, with 9 bases in between. The CDR3 totals 12 residues. CDR3 DNA: TGTGCCAGCAGTACCCCAGGGGAGACCCAGTACTTC. This codes for CASSTPGETQYF.

V usage is TRBV6-6 and J usage is TRBJ2-1; D remains ambiguous. V dropped 6 bases and J dropped 5 bases, with 2 bases sitting between them. The CDR3 sequence is 10 residues long. Germline CDR1 and CDR2: MNHNY and SVGAGI (reference sequence). For the CDR3, the DNA is TGTGCCAGCAGGGACAATGAGCAGTTCTTC. Protein sequence: CASRDNEQFF.

V is TRBV7-6 and J is TRBJ2-3; 7 bases align to TRBD1. The CDR3 sequence is 14 residues long. Germline V CDR1 and CDR2: SGHVS, FNYEAQ. J gave up 7 bases and V 7 bases, and 11 bases lay outside the gene matches. The CDR3 region has the DNA TGTGCCAGCACCCCCGAGACAGGGCTAAATACGCAGTATTTT. It yields the protein CASTPETGLNTQYF. Drawing the rest from reference TRBV7-6 and TRBJ2-3, the complete variable domain is GAGVSQSPRYKVTKRGQDVALRCDPISGHVSLYWYRQALGQGPEFLTYFNYEAQQDKSGLPNDRFSAERPEGSISTLTIQRTEQRDSAMYRCASTPETGLNTQYFGPGTRLTVL.

This clone came up once. The genes are TRBV30 and TRBJ2-2; D not resolved. Germline lookup yields CDR1 GTSNPN and CDR2 SVGIG (reference sequence). Deletions cut 2 bases from V and 4 bases from J, with 8 bases between. The CDR3 sequence is 13 residues long. CDR3 bases: TGTGCCTGGAGTAAAGTCCTCACCGGGGAGCTGTTTTTT. It yields the protein CAWSKVLTGELFF. The whole variable domain, remainder taken from reference TRBV30 and TRBJ2-2, is SQTIHQWPATLVQPVGSPLSLECTVEGTSNPNLYWYRQAAGRGLQLLFYSVGIGQISSEVPQNLSASRPQDRQFILSSKKLLLSDSGFYLCAWSKVLTGELFFGEGSRLTVL.

The rearrangement uses TRBV18 and TRBJ2-1, with D uncertain. Germline lookup yields CDR1 KGHSH and CDR2 LQKENI. V lost 2 bases and J 5 bases, leaving 7 bases between the germline ends. CDR3 length equals 13 residues. The CDR3 loop reads CASSPSSNNEQFF. CDR3 sequence (DNA): TGTGCCAGCTCACCATCCTCGAACAATGAGCAGTTCTTC.

The CDR3 bases are TGTGCCAGCAGGCCGGATCAAGAGACCCAGTACTTC. This sequence encodes CASRPDQETQYF. The chain employs TRBV2 and TRBJ2-5; D is unresolved. Germline V lookup: CDR1 SNHLY, CDR2 FYNNEI. The CDR3 totals 12 residues. The V end lost 6 bases, the J end lost 2 bases, and 7 bases lay between the germline ends.

The chain carries TRBV7-2 and TRBJ2-1; 9 bases align to TRBD2. The CDR3 is 16 residues long. Germline CDR1 reads SGHTA; CDR2 reads FQGNSA. J lost 4 bases, V lost 4 bases, and 8 bases had no gene match. CDR3: CASSSPAGGRYNEQFF. The CDR3 region has the DNA TGTGCCAGCAGCTCCCCAGCGGGGGGACGTTACAATGAGCAGTTCTTC.